Below are 27 T cell receptor beta chains sequenced from a single sample in a study of CD8 T cells in Susac syndrome. With random hexamers, 0.5 to 1 ug RNA was reverse transcribed. One entry per CDR3 protein, called by TCRdb with MiXCR from the immunoSEQ multiplex PCR reads. The repertoire includes about 160,000 distinct CDR3 sequences, approximately 93% of them detected once, and 0.075% to 0.095% sits in the top ten. Sequencing input: CD4+ T cells from PBMCs. These receptors all stem from a human donor with multiple sclerosis.

V and J are TRBV27 and TRBJ1-1; TRBD1 aligns across 11 bases. V dropped 2 bases and J dropped 10; count of bases not matched to a gene: 18. Germline lookup yields CDR1 MNHEY and CDR2 SMNVEV (reference sequence). The CDR3 totals 18 residues. CDR3 sequence reads: CASSLGWGSGQGASVAFF. The CDR3 coding sequence is TGTGCCAGCAGTTTAGGGTGGGGGTCAGGACAGGGGGCTTCGGTAGCTTTCTTT.

This chain connects TRBV4-1 to TRBJ1-1; TRBD1 might be the D (5 bases). The germline CDR1 and CDR2 sequences are MGHRA and YSYEKL. The CDR3 is 15 amino acids. V was clipped by 0 bases and J by 10 bases, with 18 bases between them. CDR3 sequence (DNA): TGCGCCAGCAGCCAAGAGAGGACGGGGGGGGGACGAGCTTTCTTT. Encoded protein: CASSQERTGGGRAFF.

This rearrangement joins TRBV5-1 to TRBJ2-1, with a possible D match to TRBD2 (6 bases). The CDR3 is 16 amino acids. CDR1 is SGHRS and CDR2 is YFSETQ in the germline V gene. V was pared by 5 bases and J by 3 bases, with 18 bases between. The CDR3 DNA follows: TGCGCCAGCAGGCCGGACGGGCAGGGACTCTACAATGAGCAGTTCTTC. This encodes CASRPDGQGLYNEQFF.

This CDR3 is CSVVQGAHGYTF. The CDR3 bases are TGCAGCGTTGTGCAGGGGGCCCATGGCTACACCTTC. The chain is built from TRBV29-1 and TRBJ1-2; 8 bases are a match to TRBD1. The CDR3 contains 12 residues. V was pared by 4 bases and J by 6 bases, with 4 bases of the junction left unmatched. Germline assignment: CDR1 SQVTM and CDR2 ANQGSEA.

The V and J genes are TRBV9 and TRBJ2-1, with no clear D. V dropped 0 bases and J dropped 7 bases, with 5 bases sitting between them. This CDR3 has 12 residues. Germline CDR1 and CDR2: SGDLS and YYNGEE. The CDR3 spells CASSVGLNEQFF. In DNA form, the CDR3 reads TGTGCCAGCAGCGTAGGACTTAATGAGCAGTTCTTC.

V and J are TRBV5-6 and TRBJ1-1; D not resolved. This CDR3 is built from 15 residues. Germline V CDR1 and CDR2: SGHDT, YYEEEE. The V end was cut by 0 bases, the J end by 0 bases, with 9 bases between. The CDR3 sequence is CASSLVTRMNTEAFF. The DNA for the CDR3 is TGTGCCAGCAGCTTGGTTACCCGCATGAACACTGAAGCTTTCTTT.

The chain is built from TRBV2 and TRBJ2-7, with unresolved D. Trimming took 4 bases from V and 1 from J, leaving 14 bases between them. Germline CDR1 and CDR2: SNHLY and FYNNEI. The CDR3 sequence is 15 residues long. Here the CDR3 DNA reads TGTGCCAGCAGTGGCCGCCACCGAGGATCCTACGAGCAGTACTTC. Its translation is CASSGRHRGSYEQYF.

The CDR3 nucleotides read TGTGCCAGCAGTTACACTAGCGGGAGAGGGTACAATGAGCAGTTCTTC. As protein: CASSYTSGRGYNEQFF. The chain recombines TRBV6-2 or TRBV6-3 with TRBJ2-1, with 11 bases matching TRBD2. Germline trimming cut 2 bases from V and 4 bases from J; bases unmatched to any gene: 4. This CDR3 region has 16 residues. Germline CDR1 is MNHEY and CDR2 is SVGEGT.

About this clonotype itself: At one end the junction does not follow the germline gene, possibly because of a read error. The chain links TRBV5-1 to TRBJ2-6, with D hard to call. The CDR3 consists of 15 residues. Germline lookup yields CDR1 SGHRS and CDR2 YFSETQ. DNA for the CDR3: TGTGCCAGCAGCTTAGGGATCTCTGGGGCCAACGTCCTGACTTTC. Its translation: CASSLGISGANVLTF. Combining the CDR3 with reference TRBV5-1 and TRBJ2-6 gives the whole variable domain KAGVTQTPRYLIKTRGQQVTLSCSPISGHRSVSWYQQTPGQGLQFLFEYFSETQRNKGNFPGRFSGRQFSNSRSEMNVSTLELGDSALYLCASSLGISGANVLTFGAGSRLTVL.

The chain employs TRBV5-4 and TRBJ1-1; D unresolved. CDR1 and CDR2 from the germline V gene are SGHNT and YYREEE (reference sequence). V lost 0 bases to trimming and J lost 6 bases, with 6 bases between them. This CDR3 spans 12 amino acids. CDR3 bases: TGTGCCAGCAGCTTGGATTGGTCTGAAGCTTTCTTT. Translation: CASSLDWSEAFF. The complete variable domain, with remaining parts taken from reference TRBV5-4 and TRBJ1-1, reads ETGVTQSPTHLIKTRGQQVTLRCSSQSGHNTVSWYQQALGQGPQFIFQYYREEENGRGNFPPRFSGLQFPNYSSELNVNALELDDSALYLCASSLDWSEAFFGQGTRLTVV.

The CDR3, as DNA: TGCGCCAGCAGCCAATTGGCACTCTCTGGAAACACCATATATTTT. Its protein is CASSQLALSGNTIYF. The chain employs TRBV4-1 and TRBJ1-3; no firm D call. V was clipped by 2 bases and J by 0 bases, with 8 bases between them. The CDR3 extends over 15 amino acids. Per germline, CDR1 MGHRA and CDR2 YSYEKL.

The V gene is TRBV11-3, the J gene TRBJ2-1; D is unclear. V shed 5 bases and J shed 9 bases, with 14 bases lying between them. The germline V gene has CDR1 SGHNT and CDR2 YENEEA. The CDR3 length is 13 residues. The CDR3, as DNA: TGTGCCAGCAGCCCCCGGGCAGTGGGTGAGCAGTTCTTC. Its protein is CASSPRAVGEQFF.

The chain links TRBV9 to TRBJ1-2, with D possibly being TRBD1 (6 bases). CDR3 length: 14 amino acids. The ends were cut back, 0 bases at V and 8 bases at J, with 14 bases in the middle. CDR1 and CDR2 from the germline V gene are SGDLS and YYNGEE. CDR3 nucleotides: TGTGCCAGCAGCGTAGACAGGGTGTCTAGGGGCTACACCTTC. It codes for CASSVDRVSRGYTF.

This clonotype was found once. The genes are TRBV3-1 and TRBJ1-1, with unresolved D. The CDR3 runs 15 residues. CDR1 and CDR2 from the germline V gene are LGHDT and YNNKEL (reference sequence). V was clipped by 0 bases and J by 6 bases, with 14 bases between them. CDR3 nucleotide sequence: TGTGCCAGCAGCCAAGATCTTGCAGGAGGGTCTGAAGCTTTCTTT. Protein: CASSQDLAGGSEAFF.

This chain connects TRBV7-2 to TRBJ2-3; 10 bases fit TRBD2. V shed 8 bases, J shed 3 bases, and the junction held 8 bases outside the gene matches. The V gene's germline CDR1 is SGHTA and CDR2 FQGNSA. CDR3 length: 15 amino acids. The CDR3 region is CASLAVAGGTDTQYF. DNA for the CDR3: TGTGCCAGCTTGGCAGTAGCGGGAGGTACAGATACGCAGTATTTT. Looking up the rest from reference TRBV7-2 and TRBJ2-3 gives the full variable domain: GAGVSQSPSNKVTEKGKDVELRCDPISGHTALYWYRQSLGQGLEFLIYFQGNSAPDKSGLPSDRFSAERTGGSVSTLTIQRTQQEDSAVYLCASLAVAGGTDTQYFGPGTRLTVL.

The chain carries TRBV7-9 and TRBJ1-3; D is unresolved. Germline V CDR1 and CDR2: SEHNR, FQNEAQ (reference sequence). V gave up 2 bases and J gave up 2 bases, with 7 bases separating them. There are 14 residues in the CDR3. This chain's CDR3 is CASSLWTAGNTIYF. CDR3 coding DNA: TGTGCCAGCAGCTTATGGACGGCTGGAAACACCATATATTTT.

The chain couples TRBV20-1 to TRBJ1-4; TRBD1 is a possible D gene (5 bases). Between the trimmed V and J ends, which lost 1 base and 9 bases, there was a span of 15 bases. Germline lookup yields CDR1 DFQATT and CDR2 SNEGSKA (reference sequence). The CDR3 has 14 amino acids. CDR3 DNA sequence: TGCAGTGCTAGAGTTCAGGGATGGACTCAAAAACTGTTTTTT. It encodes CSARVQGWTQKLFF.

The V and J genes are TRBV2 and TRBJ2-7; 7 positions agree with TRBD2. Trimming removed 10 bases from V and 6 bases from J; junction bases left unmatched: 9. CDR1 and CDR2 (germline): SNHLY, FYNNEI. The CDR3 totals 12 residues. This chain's CDR3 is CATSGTTGEQYF. The CDR3 region has the DNA TGTGCCACATCCGGGACTACTGGCGAGCAGTACTTC.

The V gene is TRBV7-6, the J gene TRBJ2-5; TRBD2 matches at 7 bases. V lost 2 bases, J lost 4 bases, and 7 bases stayed unmatched. Germline V CDR1 and CDR2: SGHVS, FNYEAQ. The CDR3 length is 15 residues. The CDR3, as DNA: TGTGCCAGCAGCTTACCTGCGGGAGAGGGAGAGACCCAGTACTTC. It translates to CASSLPAGEGETQYF.

The CDR3 is CAISEPGAFRGYTF. The CDR3 nucleotides are TGTGCCATCAGTGAGCCTGGGGCCTTTCGGGGCTACACCTTC. This rearrangement joins TRBV10-3 to TRBJ1-2, with D perhaps TRBD1 (5 bases). The CDR3 has 14 residues. Germline V gives CDR1 ENHRY, CDR2 SYGVKD. With 2 bases removed from V and 8 bases from J, the gap between germline ends came to 15 bases.

The genes are TRBV25-1 and TRBJ1-4; 7 nucleotides agree with TRBD1. The germline V gene encodes CDR1 MGHDK and CDR2 SYGVNS. The ends lost 6 bases at V and 5 bases at J; junction bases unmatched: 3. CDR3 size: 13 residues. DNA of the CDR3: TGTGCCAGCAGGCAACAGGGGAATGAAAAACTGTTTTTT. Its protein product is CASRQQGNEKLFF.

The chain has TRBV7-9 and TRBJ2-7; D is unclear. CDR3 size: 16 residues. Germline V lookup: CDR1 SEHNR, CDR2 FQNEAQ (reference sequence). CDR3: CARGPGRRLSTYEQYF. The CDR3 nucleotides read TGTGCTCGAGGTCCCGGGCGGAGACTGTCTACCTACGAGCAGTACTTC.

This chain joins TRBV28 and TRBJ1-3; the D gene is possibly TRBD1 (5 bases). V gave up 5 bases and J gave up 4 bases, with 18 bases separating them. Germline-derived CDR1 and CDR2 are MDHEN and SYDVKM. This CDR3 is built from 16 residues. The CDR3 here is CASSARDFFSGNTIYF. CDR3 sequence (DNA): TGTGCCAGCAGTGCACGGGACTTCTTTTCAGGAAACACCATATATTTT.

This sequence joins TRBV27 and TRBJ2-3; D is perhaps TRBD1 or TRBD2 (6 bases each). This CDR3 is 15 amino acids long. V was clipped by 5 bases and J by 6 bases, with 18 bases between them. CDR1 is MNHEY, CDR2 SMNVEV, per germline (reference sequence). CDR3 in amino acids: CASSRDTGAGDTQYF. In nucleotides, the CDR3 is TGTGCCAGCAGTCGGGACACGGGAGCTGGGGATACGCAGTATTTT.

The V call is TRBV18, the J call TRBJ1-5, with a possible D match to TRBD1 (6 bases). Germline values: CDR1 KGHSH, CDR2 LQKENI. V was cut by 2 bases and J by 4 bases, with 15 bases left in between. The CDR3 consists of 16 residues. The CDR3 reads CASSPVQGMGNQPQHF. CDR3 in DNA: TGTGCCAGCTCACCAGTACAGGGAATGGGTAATCAGCCCCAGCATTTT.

CDR3 coding DNA: TGTGCCAGCAGTGAAAGGGAAAGCAACTATGGCTACACCTTC. Translated, it gives CASSERESNYGYTF. The gene calls are TRBV6-1 and TRBJ1-2; D gene unclear. Trimming took 2 bases from V and 2 from J, leaving 9 bases between them. The V gene's germline CDR1 is MNHNS and CDR2 SASEGT. The CDR3 totals 14 residues.

V usage is TRBV20-1 and J usage is TRBJ2-3; the match to TRBD2 covers 11 bases. CDR3 length: 16 residues. CDR1 DFQATT and CDR2 SNEGSKA come from the germline V gene (reference sequence). J was trimmed by 4 bases and V by 1 base; bases with no gene match: 7. In nucleotides, the CDR3 is TGCAGTGCTAGAGGGGGAAGACTAGCGGGACCAGATACGCAGTATTTT. This sequence encodes CSARGGRLAGPDTQYF.